This TCR beta chain was captured in a study of T cell changes during pregnancy in multiple sclerosis. The CDR3 runs 16 residues. V lost 3 bases to trimming and J lost 5 bases; unmatched junction nucleotides: 11. The germline gives CDR1 MGHRA, CDR2 YSYEKL. TCRdb's table, derived via immunoSEQ multiplex PCR, lists solely in-frame clones and lacks some. The table lists roughly 89,000 clones, over 85% of them singletons. This TCR came from a female donor in good health, enrolled as a control in a pregnancy study. The sample was peripheral blood, taken after pregnancy. The chain couples TRBV4-1 to TRBJ2-7, with 9 positions matching TRBD2. The CDR3 region is CASSHFRREGPNEQYF. Here the CDR3 DNA reads TGCGCCAGCAGCCATTTCCGGCGGGAGGGCCCGAACGAGCAGTACTTC.